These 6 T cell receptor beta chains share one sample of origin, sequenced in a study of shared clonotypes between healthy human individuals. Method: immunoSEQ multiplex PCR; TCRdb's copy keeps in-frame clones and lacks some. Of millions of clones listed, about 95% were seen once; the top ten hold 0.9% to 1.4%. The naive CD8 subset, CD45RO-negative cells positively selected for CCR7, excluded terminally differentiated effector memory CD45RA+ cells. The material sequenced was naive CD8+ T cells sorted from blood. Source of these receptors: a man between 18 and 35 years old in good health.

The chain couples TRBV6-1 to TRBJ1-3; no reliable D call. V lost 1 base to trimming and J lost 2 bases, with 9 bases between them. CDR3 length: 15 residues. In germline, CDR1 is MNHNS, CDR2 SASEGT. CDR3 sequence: CASSEVSSAGNTIYF. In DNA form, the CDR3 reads TGTGCCAGCAGTGAAGTATCGTCGGCTGGAAACACCATATATTTT.

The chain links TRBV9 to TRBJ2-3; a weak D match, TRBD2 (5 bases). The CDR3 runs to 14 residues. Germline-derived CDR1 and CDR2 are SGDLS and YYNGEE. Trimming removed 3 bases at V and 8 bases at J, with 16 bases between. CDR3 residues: CASSALLVGGTQYF. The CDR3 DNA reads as TGTGCCAGCAGCGCGTTACTAGTCGGTGGTACGCAGTATTTT.

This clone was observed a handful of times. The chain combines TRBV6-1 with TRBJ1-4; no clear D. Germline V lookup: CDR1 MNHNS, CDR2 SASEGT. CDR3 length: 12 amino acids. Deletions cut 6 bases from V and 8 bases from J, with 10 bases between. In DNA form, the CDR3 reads TGTGCCAGCAGCGCCGGGCGGGAAAAACTGTTTTTT. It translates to CASSAGREKLFF.

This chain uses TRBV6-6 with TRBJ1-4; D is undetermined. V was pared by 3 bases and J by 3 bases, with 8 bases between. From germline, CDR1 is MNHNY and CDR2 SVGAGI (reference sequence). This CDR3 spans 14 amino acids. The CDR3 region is CASSYSGANEKLFF. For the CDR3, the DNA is TGTGCCAGCAGTTATTCCGGGGCTAATGAAAAACTGTTTTTT.

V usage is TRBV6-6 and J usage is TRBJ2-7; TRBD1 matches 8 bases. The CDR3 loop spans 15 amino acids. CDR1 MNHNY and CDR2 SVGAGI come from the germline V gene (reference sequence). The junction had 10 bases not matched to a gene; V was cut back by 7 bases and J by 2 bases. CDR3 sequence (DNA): TGTGCCAGCACCCAAACCCGGGACAGGCCCTACGAGCAGTACTTC. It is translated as CASTQTRDRPYEQYF.

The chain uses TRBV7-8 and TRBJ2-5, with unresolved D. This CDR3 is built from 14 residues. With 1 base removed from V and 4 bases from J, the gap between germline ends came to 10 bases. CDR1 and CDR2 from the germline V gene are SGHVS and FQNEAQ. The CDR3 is CASSLVGVLETQYF. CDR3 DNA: TGTGCCAGCAGCTTAGTTGGGGTGTTAGAGACCCAGTACTTC.